Reported below is one T cell receptor (beta chain). Antigen unknown. Germline CDR1 is SGHRS and CDR2 is YFSETQ. The CDR3 is 11 amino acids. V was pared by 6 bases and J by 7 bases, with 9 bases between. Documented time point: pre-treatment baseline. Samples come from before therapy and from week 3 after the first blockade cycle. This sample is part of a study of blood T cell dynamics during melanoma immunotherapy. Whole-study findings and limits: Whether repertoire-driving clones were melanoma-specific could not be determined. At W3, later disease-control patients showed bifurcated PBMC repertoire changes, unlike progressors.

Clones were sequenced by immunoSEQ multiplex PCR, and TCRdb holds only the in-frame ones, with some missing. The sample has some 4,900 clones; around 86% are singletons. Sequencing was performed on blood, taken from a patient treated with checkpoint blockade. This TCR came from a human donor with melanoma. The chain combines TRBV5-1 with TRBJ2-3; no definite D call. The CDR3 reads CASTSVNTQYF. The CDR3, as DNA: TGCGCCAGCACTTCCGTGAATACGCAGTATTTT.